Included here is one T cell receptor beta chain sequence, with context. Its antigen remains unidentified. The method was immunoSEQ multiplex PCR; TCRdb's version includes in-frame clones alone and lacks a portion of them. This sample has hundreds of thousands of clones, with 84% found just once. The sample belongs to a study of Tregs in tolerant kidney transplant recipients. Study results and limitations: Validation in larger populations is needed because few patients were studied. Tregs expanded with activated donor B cells seemed most donor-specific. No direct test of biological reproducibility was done here.

Unstimulated regulatory T cells (CD4+CD25+CD127-), CD4+CD25- non-regulatory cells, CD4 and CD8 cells were FACS-sorted from thawed PBMCs. Germline CDR1 reads SEHNR; CDR2 reads FQNEAQ (reference sequence). This CDR3 region has 13 residues. Trimming took 5 bases from V and 2 from J, leaving 9 bases between them. Material: CD4+ T cells from blood. This TCR was recovered from a human donor in good health. This chain uses TRBV7-9 with TRBJ1-2; TRBD1 might be the D (5 bases). CDR3 coding DNA: TGTGCCAGCAGCCCAGACAGAAACTATGGCTACACCTTC. Translation: CASSPDRNYGYTF.